This entry lists 5 T cell receptor beta chains sequenced from one sample in a study of T cell responses to AZD1222 COVID-19 vaccine. TCRdb's copy holds only in-frame clones and misses some; the assay was immunoSEQ multiplex PCR. The sample carries fewer than 150,000 clones, 80% to 90% recorded once. Sequenced material: peripheral blood, taken on day 0 of AZD1222 vaccination. The receptor source for this set is an adult in good health.

J is TRBJ1-3 and V is TRBV19; tentatively, D is TRBD1 (6 bases). CDR1 and CDR2 from the germline V gene are LNHDA and SQIVND (reference sequence). The CDR3 runs 17 residues. The ends were cut back, 10 bases at V and 3 bases at J, with 25 bases in the middle. The chain's CDR3 is CATPLWTVRSSGNTIYF. The CDR3 DNA follows: TGTGCCACTCCACTTTGGACAGTTAGATCAAGTGGAAACACCATATATTTT.

The V call is TRBV11-2, the J call TRBJ1-3; 8 positions agree with TRBD1. Germline CDR1 SGHAT, CDR2 FQNNGV. V shed 5 bases, J shed 4 bases, and the junction held 4 bases outside the gene matches. The CDR3 runs to 14 residues. In DNA form, the CDR3 reads TGTGCCAGCAGCCCGAGGACAGGGGGAAACACCATATATTTT. Translated: CASSPRTGGNTIYF.

The CDR3 bases are TGCAGTGCTAGTCTTGGGGGCTATGAGCAGTTCTTC. Protein product: CSASLGGYEQFF. The chain employs TRBV20-1 and TRBJ2-1; tentatively, D is TRBD1 (6 bases). CDR1 is DFQATT and CDR2 is SNEGSKA in the germline V gene (reference sequence). V was shortened by 3 bases and J by 8 bases, with 11 bases between the two germline ends. This CDR3 spans 12 amino acids.

V is TRBV4-3 and J is TRBJ2-5; 7 bases map to TRBD2. This CDR3 region has 15 residues. J was trimmed by 4 bases and V by 0 bases; bases with no gene match: 5. Germline CDR1 reads LGHNA; CDR2 reads YSLEER. CDR3 sequence: CASSQDRGGRETQYF. Here the CDR3 DNA reads TGCGCCAGCAGCCAAGATCGGGGCGGGAGAGAGACCCAGTACTTC.

This CDR3 is CASSPESGQITQYF. In nucleotides, the CDR3 is TGCGCCAGCAGCCCTGAATCGGGACAGATCACGCAGTATTTT. The chain joins TRBV5-1 to TRBJ2-3, with TRBD1 matching 7 bases. From germline, CDR1 is SGHRS and CDR2 YFSETQ. The CDR3 is made up of 14 amino acids. J lost 9 bases, V lost 4 bases, and 11 bases had no gene match.